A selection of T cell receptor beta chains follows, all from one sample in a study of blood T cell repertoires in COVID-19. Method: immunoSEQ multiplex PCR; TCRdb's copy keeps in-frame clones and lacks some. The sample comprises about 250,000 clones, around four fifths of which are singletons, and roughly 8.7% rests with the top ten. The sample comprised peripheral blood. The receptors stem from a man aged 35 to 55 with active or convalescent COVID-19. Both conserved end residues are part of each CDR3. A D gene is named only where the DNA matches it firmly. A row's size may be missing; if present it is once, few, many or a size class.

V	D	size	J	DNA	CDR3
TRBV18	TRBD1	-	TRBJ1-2	TGTGCCAGCTCACCTAGGACAGGGCAGAGATATGGCTACACCTTC	CASSPRTGQRYGYTF
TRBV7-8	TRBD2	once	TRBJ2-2	TGTGCCAGCAGCCAGTCTGGCGGGGGGGCGAGCGACACCGGGGAGCTGTTTTTT	CASSQSGGGASDTGELFF
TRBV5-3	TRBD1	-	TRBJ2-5	TGTGCCAGAAGATGGGACAGGGAAGAGACCCAGTACTTC	CARRWDREETQYF
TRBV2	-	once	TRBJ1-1	TGTGCCAGTGACAGAGACACTGAAGCTTTCTTT	CASDRDTEAFF
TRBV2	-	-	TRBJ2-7	TGTGCCAGTGGGGACATCTCCTACGAGCAGTACTTC	CASGDISYEQYF
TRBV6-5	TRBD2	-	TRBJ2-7	TGTGCCAGCAGTTTGCGGGGGGGCGTGGGCTACGAGCAGTACTTC	CASSLRGGVGYEQYF
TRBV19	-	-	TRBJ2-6	TGTGCCAGTAGTATGGGCCCCTCTGGGGCCAACGTCCTGACTTTC	CASSMGPSGANVLTF
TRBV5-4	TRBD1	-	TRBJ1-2	TGTGCCAGCAGCTTGGTTCCGGGGACAGGTGGCGGCTACACCTTC	CASSLVPGTGGGYTF
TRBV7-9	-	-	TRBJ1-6	TGTGCCAGCAGCTGGGACACAAGCTCCTATAATTCACCCCTCCACTTT	CASSWDTSSYNSPLHF
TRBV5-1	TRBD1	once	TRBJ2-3	TGCGCCAGCAGCCGGGGACAGGGGTCCGGAGATACGCAGTATTTT	CASSRGQGSGDTQYF
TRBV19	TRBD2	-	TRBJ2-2	TGTGCCAGTAGTATCGGGGCTAGCGGGACCTCCGGGGAGCTGTTTTTT	CASSIGASGTSGELFF
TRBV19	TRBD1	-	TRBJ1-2	TGTGCCAGTAGTGCCCGACAGGGAGCGGATGGCTACACCTTC	CASSARQGADGYTF